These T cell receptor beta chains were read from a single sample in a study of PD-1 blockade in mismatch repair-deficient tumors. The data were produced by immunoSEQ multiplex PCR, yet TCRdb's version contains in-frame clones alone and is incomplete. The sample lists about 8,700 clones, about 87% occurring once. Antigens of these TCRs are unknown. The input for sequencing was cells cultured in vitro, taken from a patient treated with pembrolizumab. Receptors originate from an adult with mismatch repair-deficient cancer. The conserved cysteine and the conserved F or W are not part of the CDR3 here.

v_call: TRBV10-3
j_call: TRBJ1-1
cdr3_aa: AISGTGAKNTEAF

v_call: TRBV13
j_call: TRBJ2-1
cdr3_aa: ASSLRDRNYNEQF

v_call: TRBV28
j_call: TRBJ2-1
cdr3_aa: ASGLDSYNEQF

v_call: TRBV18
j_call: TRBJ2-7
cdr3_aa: ASSPLGGTRGDYEQY

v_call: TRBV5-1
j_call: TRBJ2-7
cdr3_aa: ASSLEGSDEQY

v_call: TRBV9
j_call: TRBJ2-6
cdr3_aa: ASSPVSGANVLT

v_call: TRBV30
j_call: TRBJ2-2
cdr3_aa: AWRQSLSGELF

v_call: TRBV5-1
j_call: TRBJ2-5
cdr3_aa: ASSLGVSGSSPETQY

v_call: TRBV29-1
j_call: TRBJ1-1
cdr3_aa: SWDRLEAF

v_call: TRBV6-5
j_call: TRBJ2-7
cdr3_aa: ASSRDSLYEQY

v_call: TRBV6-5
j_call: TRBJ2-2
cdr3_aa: ASSYSGSGELF

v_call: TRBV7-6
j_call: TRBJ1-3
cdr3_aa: ASSTPTSGNTIY

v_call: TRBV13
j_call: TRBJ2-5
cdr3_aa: ASSLQETQY

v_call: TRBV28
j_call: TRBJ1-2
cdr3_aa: ASSSGGGYT

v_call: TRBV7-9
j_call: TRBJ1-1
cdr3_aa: ASSLVTTGLMNTEAF

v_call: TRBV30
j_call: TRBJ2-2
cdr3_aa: ASVWRTGELF

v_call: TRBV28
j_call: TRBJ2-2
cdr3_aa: ASSFISVPGTGELF

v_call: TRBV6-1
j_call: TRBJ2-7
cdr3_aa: ASSEFGLAGKYHEQY

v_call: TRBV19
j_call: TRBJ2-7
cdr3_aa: ASSPRAVDPKKY

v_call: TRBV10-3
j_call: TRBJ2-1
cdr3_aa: AISEPGLAGVNEQF

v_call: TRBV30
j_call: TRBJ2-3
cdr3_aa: ACIRERTDTQY

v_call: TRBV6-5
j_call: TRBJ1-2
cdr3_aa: ASSPHTNYGYT

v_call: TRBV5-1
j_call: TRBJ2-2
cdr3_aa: ASSTQGRGTGELF

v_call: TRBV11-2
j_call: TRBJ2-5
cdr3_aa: ASSLAPMQETQY

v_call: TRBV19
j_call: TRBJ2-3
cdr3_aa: ASTKRGGTDTQY

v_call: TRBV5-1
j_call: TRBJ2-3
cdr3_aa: ASSKGTSGSSTDTQY

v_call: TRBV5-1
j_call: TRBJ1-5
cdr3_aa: ASSLGSSSNQPQH

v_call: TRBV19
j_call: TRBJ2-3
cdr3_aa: ASSTGLALSTDTQY

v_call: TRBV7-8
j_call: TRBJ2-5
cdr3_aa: ASSSNRGTETQY

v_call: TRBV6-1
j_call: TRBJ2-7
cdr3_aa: ASSERDRWGGYEQY

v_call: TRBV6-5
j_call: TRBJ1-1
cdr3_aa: ASSYRGGEGNTEAF

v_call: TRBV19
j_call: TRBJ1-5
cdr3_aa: ASSRTGGWGQPQH

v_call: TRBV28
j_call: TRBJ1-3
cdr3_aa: ASSLEPGTGRNTIY

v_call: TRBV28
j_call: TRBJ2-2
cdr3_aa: ASSLGGSRTGELF

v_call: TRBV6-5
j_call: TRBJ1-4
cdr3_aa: ASRTGTTNEKLF

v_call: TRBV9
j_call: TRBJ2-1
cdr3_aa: ASSVGGSLNEQF

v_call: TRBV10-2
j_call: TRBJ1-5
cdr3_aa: ASSPGTPTRPQH

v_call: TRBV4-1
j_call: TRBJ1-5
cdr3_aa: ASSQVGGEAQH

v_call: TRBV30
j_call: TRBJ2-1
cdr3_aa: AWSALPSGSYNEQF

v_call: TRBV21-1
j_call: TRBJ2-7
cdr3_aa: ASTKQGRGGAGGPSSYEQY

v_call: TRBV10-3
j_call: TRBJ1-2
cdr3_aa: AISAQRGVYGYT

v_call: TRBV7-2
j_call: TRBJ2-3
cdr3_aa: ASSFSTDTQY